These 5 T cell receptor beta chains originate from one sample sequenced in a study of PD-1 blockade in classical Hodgkin lymphoma. After autologous stem cell transplantation all patients relapsed, and prior brentuximab vedotin exposure differed between cohorts. Libraries were prepared by immunoSEQ multiplex PCR; TCRdb keeps only in-frame clonotypes and omits some of them. The data contain 55,000 to 75,000 clones, about 92% of them singletons. The sequencing here drew on peripheral blood mononuclear cells (PBMCs), taken at baseline. The receptors were gathered from a human donor with classical Hodgkin lymphoma.

The J gene is TRBJ2-2, the V gene TRBV6-5; TRBD1 agrees at 7 bases. CDR1 and CDR2 from the germline V gene are MNHEY and SVGAGI. V lost 2 bases, J lost 6 bases, and 3 bases stayed unmatched. The CDR3 is made up of 14 amino acids. The CDR3 sequence: CASSYTTGPGELFF. Written as DNA, the CDR3 is TGTGCCAGCAGTTACACGACAGGGCCCGGGGAGCTGTTTTTT.

This chain's CDR3 is CASSFSGSYEQYF. The CDR3 DNA reads as TGTGCCAGCAGTTTCAGCGGGAGCTACGAGCAGTACTTC. V gene TRBV27 combines with J gene TRBJ2-7, with 8 nucleotides matching TRBD2. Trimming removed 3 bases from V and 3 bases from J; junction bases left unmatched: 1. The CDR3 spans 13 residues. Germline assignment: CDR1 MNHEY and CDR2 SMNVEV (reference sequence).

The chain links TRBV5-1 to TRBJ2-1; 8 bases align to TRBD2. Germline CDR1 and CDR2: SGHRS and YFSETQ. V shed 5 bases and J 6 bases; nucleotides not matched to a gene: 7. The CDR3 spans 14 residues. The CDR3: CASSPGGPLNEQFF. Written as DNA, the CDR3 is TGCGCCAGCAGTCCGGGGGGGCCTCTCAATGAGCAGTTCTTC.

The V and J genes are TRBV11-3 and TRBJ2-3; 8 positions agree with TRBD1. V lost 5 bases and J lost 2; bases outside the gene matches: 6. This CDR3 comprises 15 residues. Germline V gives CDR1 SGHNT, CDR2 YENEEA. CDR3 coding DNA: TGTGCCAGCAGCCTCCGGACAGGGACCACAGATACGCAGTATTTT. Amino acids: CASSLRTGTTDTQYF.

V and J are TRBV7-2 and TRBJ2-1, with 13 bases aligning to TRBD2. V was clipped by 5 bases and J by 2 bases; unmatched bases: 6. Germline CDR1 SGHTA, CDR2 FQGNSA. The CDR3 totals 17 residues. CDR3 protein: CASSRRLAGGTYNEQFF. Here the CDR3 DNA reads TGTGCCAGCAGCCGCCGACTAGCGGGAGGAACCTACAATGAGCAGTTCTTC.